One and the same sample provided the 7 T cell receptor beta chains below, sequenced in a study of beta chain features in type 1 diabetes. The entirety of the isolated RNA underwent reverse transcription, so expressed TCRB transcripts were sequenced. The assay was immunoSEQ multiplex PCR, and TCRdb's table has in-frame clones only and misses some. The table includes about 140,000 clones, 6.9% detected once. Source material: central memory CD4+ T cells from blood. These TCRs come from a woman under 40 in good health.

This clone showed up just a few times. The chain is built from TRBV5-1 and TRBJ2-2; possibly TRBD1 for D (5 bases). Trimming removed 4 bases at V and 3 bases at J, with 16 bases between. The CDR3 consists of 16 residues. CDR1 is SGHRS, CDR2 YFSETQ, per germline. CDR3 in amino acids: CASSLGQGWDTGELFF. The CDR3 nucleotides are TGCGCCAGCAGCCTCGGGCAGGGTTGGGACACCGGGGAGCTGTTTTTT. Supplemented by reference TRBV5-1 and TRBJ2-2, the full variable domain reads KAGVTQTPRYLIKTRGQQVTLSCSPISGHRSVSWYQQTPGQGLQFLFEYFSETQRNKGNFPGRFSGRQFSNSRSEMNVSTLELGDSALYLCASSLGQGWDTGELFFGEGSRLTVL.

In this sample, this clone turned up many times. The chain uses TRBV19 and TRBJ2-1, with a possible D match to TRBD2 (5 bases). Between the trimmed V and J ends, which lost 8 bases and 4 bases, there was a span of 18 bases. CDR1 is LNHDA, CDR2 SQIVND, per germline (reference sequence). The CDR3 loop spans 15 amino acids. CDR3 bases: TGTGCCAGTGAAACCGGTGCGGCGGGTTACAATGAGCAGTTCTTC. It yields the protein CASETGAAGYNEQFF.

V is TRBV7-8 and J is TRBJ1-5; 9 bases map to TRBD1. V lost 5 bases and J lost 0; bases outside the gene matches: 8. CDR1 and CDR2 from the germline V gene are SGHVS and FQNEAQ. The CDR3 spans 17 residues. The CDR3, as DNA: TGTGCCAGCAGCACATCCGGGACAGGGTTTAGCAATCAGCCCCAGCATTTT. Translating it yields CASSTSGTGFSNQPQHF.

Only a few counts were recorded for this clone. The V gene is TRBV5-1, the J gene TRBJ2-4, with D unresolved. The ends were cut back, 4 bases at V and 0 bases at J, with 14 bases in the middle. The CDR3 consists of 16 residues. Germline CDR1 SGHRS, CDR2 YFSETQ. The CDR3 DNA follows: TGCGCCAGCAGCATGACCACCCAGGCAGCCAAAAACATTCAGTACTTC. This translates into CASSMTTQAAKNIQYF.

This sequence joins TRBV10-3 and TRBJ1-5, with D tentatively TRBD1 (5 bases). The CDR3 has 13 residues. Between the trimmed V and J ends, which lost 2 bases and 7 bases, there was a span of 9 bases. CDR1 ENHRY and CDR2 SYGVKD come from the germline V gene. The CDR3 spells CAISEGGEQPQHF. The CDR3 nucleotides are TGTGCCATCAGTGAGGGGGGGGAACAGCCCCAGCATTTT.

Only a few counts were recorded for this clone. The chain employs TRBV7-6 and TRBJ1-1; D is unclear. Germline CDR1 SGHVS, CDR2 FNYEAQ. This CDR3 is built from 16 residues. The ends were cut back, 3 bases at V and 5 bases at J, with 19 bases in the middle. The CDR3 region has the DNA TGTGCCAGCAGCTTCGCCGGCCCCGGAGGAGAAACTGAAGCTTTCTTT. Its translation is CASSFAGPGGETEAFF.

The V call is TRBV5-6, the J call TRBJ2-7; the D gene is possibly TRBD2 (6 bases). This CDR3 spans 16 amino acids. Germline CDR1 and CDR2: SGHDT and YYEEEE. V shed 5 bases and J shed 3 bases, with 21 bases lying between them. The CDR3 DNA reads as TGTGCCAGCAGTTCCCTGGGGGTTAGCGGTTTCTACGAGCAGTACTTC. It is translated as CASSSLGVSGFYEQYF. Full variable domain (rest looked up from reference TRBV5-6 and TRBJ2-7): DAGVTQSPTHLIKTRGQQVTLRCSPKSGHDTVSWYQQALGQGPQFIFQYYEEEERQRGNFPDRFSGHQFPNYSSELNVNALLLGDSALYLCASSSLGVSGFYEQYFGPGTRLTVT.